This record looks at one T cell receptor (beta chain) sequence and its context. V was clipped by 4 bases and J by 6 bases, with 15 bases between them. This CDR3 contains 14 residues. Germline CDR1 SGHRS, CDR2 YFSETQ. TCRdb re-analysed the RT-PCR reads in MiXCR, keeping a single row per CDR3 protein. The repertoire holds about 960,000 distinct CDR3 sequences, with about a sixth as singletons. This sample was included in a study of patients and donors after allogeneic stem cell transplantation. This receptor was taken from a human donor who was either an allogeneic HSCT recipient or a stem cell or donor lymphocyte infusion donor (not recorded which). It is not recorded whose cells these are; they may come from a transplant donor. Specimen: blood, either unsorted or a sorted T cell fraction (not recorded which). The V and J genes are TRBV5-1 and TRBJ2-3; D is uncertain. Here the CDR3 reads CASSLPGPGDTQYF. The CDR3 coding sequence is TGCGCCAGCAGCCTCCCCGGACCCGGGGATACGCAGTATTTT.